One sample yielded the 32 T cell receptor beta chains listed below, sequenced in a study of OX40 agonist ivuxolimab in advanced cancers. The library was prepared using the immunoSEQ multiplex PCR assay. TCRdb holds this immuneACCESS table with in-frame rearrangements only. Some clones are missing; in checked studies, unresolved V genes explain under half, and the rest has no known cause. The sample table holds 40,000 to 45,000 clones, of which around 87% were seen once. The ten largest clones add up to about 3.6% of the sample. The specimen was CD4+ or CD8+ T cells sorted from blood, collected in a trial of the OX40 agonist ivuxolimab. These receptors came from an adult with an advanced solid tumor such as melanoma, head and neck, liver or kidney cancer.

The V and J genes are TRBV7-3 and TRBJ2-5, with 9 bases that match TRBD2. V was pared by 5 bases and J by 2 bases, with 3 bases of the junction left unmatched. This CDR3 is 14 amino acids long. Germline V gene sequence: CDR1 SGHTA, CDR2 FQGTGA. The CDR3 DNA follows: TGTGCCAGCAGCCCTAGCGGGATGCAAGAGACCCAGTACTTC. Translating it yields CASSPSGMQETQYF.

The chain recombines TRBV7-2 with TRBJ2-3; 10 bases map to TRBD2. In germline, CDR1 is SGHTA, CDR2 FQGNSA. The CDR3 runs to 18 residues. The J segment lost 1 base and the V segment lost 5 bases, leaving 12 bases of the junction unmatched. CDR3 sequence reads: CASSAFPLAGVGTDTQYF. CDR3 nucleotide sequence: TGTGCCAGCAGCGCGTTTCCCCTAGCGGGAGTGGGCACAGATACGCAGTATTTT.

The chain carries TRBV19 and TRBJ1-1; D is undetermined. V lost 5 bases and J lost 4, with 11 bases in between. In germline, CDR1 is LNHDA, CDR2 SQIVND (reference sequence). The CDR3 spans 13 residues. The CDR3 nucleotides are TGTGCCAGTAGTGTGAACAAGCTCACTGAAGCTTTCTTT. This sequence encodes CASSVNKLTEAFF.

This rearrangement joins TRBV30 to TRBJ1-1; D is uncertain. V lost 2 bases and J lost 0, with 22 bases in between. Germline V gives CDR1 GTSNPN, CDR2 SVGIG (reference sequence). CDR3 length: 18 amino acids. Written as DNA, the CDR3 is TGTGCCTGGAGTAACTGGAAGAACCACGCTAATATGAACACTGAAGCTTTCTTT. Protein sequence: CAWSNWKNHANMNTEAFF.

The genes are TRBV19 and TRBJ2-1; 9 bases are a match to TRBD2. The CDR3 is 17 amino acids. The junction had 14 bases not matched to a gene; V was cut back by 6 bases and J by 5 bases. The V gene's germline CDR1 is LNHDA and CDR2 SQIVND (reference sequence). The CDR3 coding sequence is TGTGCCAGTAGAGTGCGGGGGGTAGCGGGAGCTGACAATGAGCAGTTCTTC. Translating gives CASRVRGVAGADNEQFF.

The chain joins TRBV6-1 to TRBJ2-7; TRBD1 agrees at 10 bases. The CDR3 sequence is 13 residues long. The germline gives CDR1 MNHNS, CDR2 SASEGT. V dropped 7 bases and J dropped 6; count of bases not matched to a gene: 6. The CDR3 sequence: CASTRGQGGEQYF. The CDR3 DNA reads TGTGCCAGCACCAGAGGACAGGGGGGCGAGCAGTACTTC.

V is TRBV14 and J is TRBJ2-2; 9 positions agree with TRBD2. Germline values: CDR1 SGHDN, CDR2 FVKESK. The CDR3 is 16 amino acids. The junction had 5 bases not matched to a gene; V was cut back by 3 bases and J by 3 bases. The CDR3 sequence: CASSHPTSGYTGELFF. For the CDR3, the DNA is TGTGCCAGCAGCCACCCTACTAGCGGGTACACCGGGGAGCTGTTTTTT.

This clone came up once. This chain joins TRBV2 and TRBJ1-6; 7 bases match TRBD1. V was pared by 8 bases and J by 10 bases, with 14 bases of the junction left unmatched. The CDR3 runs 15 residues. CDR1 is SNHLY and CDR2 is FYNNEI in the germline V gene. CDR3: CASSVREGARSPLHF. The CDR3 nucleotides read TGTGCCAGCTCTGTCCGCGAGGGGGCGAGGTCACCCCTCCACTTT.

This clone turned up a few times. This chain links TRBV7-8 with TRBJ2-1, with 14 bases identical to TRBD2. J was trimmed by 0 bases and V by 5 bases; bases with no gene match: 9. Germline values: CDR1 SGHVS, CDR2 FQNEAQ. The CDR3 has 19 amino acids. For the CDR3, the DNA is TGTGCCAGCAGCCCCAGAGGACTAGCGGGGGGAAACTCCTACAATGAGCAGTTCTTC. Protein product: CASSPRGLAGGNSYNEQFF. Full variable domain (rest looked up from reference TRBV7-8 and TRBJ2-1): GAGVSQSPRYKVAKRGQDVALRCDPISGHVSLFWYQQALGQGPEFLTYFQNEAQLDKSGLPSDRFFAERPEGSVSTLKIQRTQQEDSAVYLCASSPRGLAGGNSYNEQFFGPGTRLTVL.

This clone was observed a single time. The chain employs TRBV4-1 and TRBJ2-4; 12 positions agree with TRBD2. This CDR3 is 18 amino acids long. Germline V gene data show CDR1 as MGHRA and CDR2 as YSYEKL. The V and J ends lost 3 bases and 9 bases, in that order; junction bases with no gene match: 15. The CDR3 sequence: CASSHLWLAGGREGIQYF. CDR3 coding DNA: TGCGCCAGCAGCCACCTCTGGCTAGCGGGAGGGAGGGAGGGCATTCAGTACTTC.

A few counts support this clone. This chain joins TRBV25-1 and TRBJ2-1, with no clear D. The CDR3 is made up of 11 amino acids. Germline V lookup: CDR1 MGHDK, CDR2 SYGVNS. V shed 4 bases and J shed 5 bases, with 3 bases lying between them. Here the CDR3 reads CASSGHNEQFF. In nucleotides, the CDR3 is TGTGCCAGCAGTGGTCACAATGAGCAGTTCTTC. Looking up the rest from reference TRBV25-1 and TRBJ2-1 gives the full variable domain: EADIYQTPRYLVIGTGKKITLECSQTMGHDKMYWYQQDPGMELHLIHYSYGVNSTEKGDLSSESTVSRIRTEHFPLTLESARPSHTSQYLCASSGHNEQFFGPGTRLTVL.

The chain employs TRBV21-1 and TRBJ2-2; the table's D call, TRBD2, has no DNA check behind it. TRBV21-1 is deemed a pseudogene. This CDR3 has 21 amino acids. For the CDR3, the DNA is TGTGCCAGCAGCAAGCTAAAGAGGAGGGCTTTGTCTAGCGGGAGAACTGGGGAGCTGTTTTTT. Its protein is CASSKLKRRALSSGRTGELFF.

The rearrangement uses TRBV2 and TRBJ2-2, with 9 bases that match TRBD2. V lost 6 bases and J lost 5; bases outside the gene matches: 7. This CDR3 has 15 residues. Germline CDR1 SNHLY, CDR2 FYNNEI. The CDR3 here is CASRKDSGGTGELFF. CDR3 nucleotides: TGTGCCAGCAGAAAGGATAGCGGGGGTACCGGGGAGCTGTTTTTT.

V usage is TRBV5-8 and J usage is TRBJ2-1; tentatively, D is TRBD1 (5 bases). From germline, CDR1 is SGHTS and CDR2 YDEGEE. This CDR3 is built from 12 residues. V lost 1 base, J lost 10 bases, and 9 bases lay in between. The CDR3 nucleotides read TGTGCCAGCAGCTTGTCAAGGACAGAGCAGTTCTTC. Residues: CASSLSRTEQFF.

This chain links TRBV4-3 with TRBJ2-4, with D perhaps given as TRBD1 or TRBD2 (5 bases each). With 0 bases removed from V and 9 bases from J, the gap between germline ends came to 15 bases. The CDR3 totals 15 residues. CDR1 and CDR2 from the germline V gene are LGHNA and YSLEER. CDR3 amino acids: CASSQDKGRGGIQYF. CDR3 DNA: TGCGCCAGCAGCCAAGATAAGGGCCGTGGGGGCATTCAGTACTTC.

This sequence joins TRBV5-1 and TRBJ2-1; TRBD2 aligns across 9 bases. This CDR3 is built from 16 residues. V gave up 4 bases and J gave up 0 bases; unmatched junction bases: 5. Germline V CDR1 and CDR2: SGHRS, YFSETQ. The CDR3 loop reads CASSSLSGSSYNEQFF. The CDR3 DNA reads TGCGCCAGCAGCAGCCTTAGCGGGAGCTCCTACAATGAGCAGTTCTTC.

This clone has a handful of counts. The DNA for the CDR3 is TGCAGCGGGGAGTGGGACAGGGGAGGATACGAGCAGTACTTC. Its translation: CSGEWDRGGYEQYF. The V call is TRBV29-1, the J call TRBJ2-7; 10 nucleotides agree with TRBD1. V lost 7 bases and J lost 4; bases outside the gene matches: 10. Germline V lookup: CDR1 SQVTM, CDR2 ANQGSEA. The CDR3 contains 14 residues.

The genes are TRBV7-9 and TRBJ2-7, with TRBD2 matching 7 bases. The V gene end was trimmed by 5 bases and the J gene end by 0 bases; junction bases not matched to a gene: 16. Germline CDR1 SEHNR, CDR2 FQNEAQ (reference sequence). The CDR3 is 18 residues long. In nucleotides, the CDR3 is TGTGCCAGCAGCCTCCGGGGGGACGAGAGGGTCCTCTCCTACGAGCAGTACTTC. It codes for CASSLRGDERVLSYEQYF.

This clone appeared a few times. CDR3: CASRGKGSTEAFF. The CDR3 DNA follows: TGTGCCAGTAGAGGGAAAGGGAGCACTGAAGCTTTCTTT. The rearrangement uses TRBV19 and TRBJ1-1; unclear D gene. The CDR3 is 13 residues long. Per germline, CDR1 LNHDA and CDR2 SQIVND (reference sequence). V lost 6 bases and J lost 4, with 12 bases in between.

The chain joins TRBV28 to TRBJ2-7; D is perhaps TRBD2 (6 bases). CDR1 and CDR2 (germline): MDHEN, SYDVKM. The length of the CDR3 is 15 residues. V shed 5 bases and J shed 0 bases, with 14 bases lying between them. Written as DNA, the CDR3 is TGTGCCAGCAGTACCCGCACTAGCCTCTCCTACGAGCAGTACTTC. Translated: CASSTRTSLSYEQYF.

V gene TRBV25-1 combines with J gene TRBJ2-5; TRBD1 is a possible D gene (5 bases). CDR3 length equals 15 residues. The germline V gene encodes CDR1 MGHDK and CDR2 SYGVNS. Trimming pared 7 bases from V and 1 base from J, leaving 16 bases between. The DNA for the CDR3 is TGTGCCAGCACCCCAGGGCCTGGGGCCCAAGAGACCCAGTACTTC. It yields the protein CASTPGPGAQETQYF.

This rearrangement joins TRBV9 to TRBJ2-3; 10 bases line up with TRBD2. Trimming removed 4 bases from V and 2 bases from J; junction bases left unmatched: 7. Germline V gene data show CDR1 as SGDLS and CDR2 as YYNGEE. This CDR3 comprises 16 residues. The CDR3 bases are TGTGCCAGCAGCCCCCTAGCGGGAGCATTCACAGATACGCAGTATTTT. Its translation: CASSPLAGAFTDTQYF.

The chain couples TRBV19 to TRBJ2-5, with D possibly matching TRBD2 (6 bases). Germline loops: CDR1 LNHDA, CDR2 SQIVND (reference sequence). The V end was cut by 2 bases, the J end by 4 bases, with 11 bases between. The CDR3 is made up of 14 amino acids. The CDR3 nucleotides read TGTGCCAGTAGTATAACTAGCTGGGGAGAGACCCAGTACTTC. The encoded protein is CASSITSWGETQYF.

The V call is TRBV6-5, the J call TRBJ2-7, with 7 bases matching TRBD2. The CDR3 length is 15 residues. V shed 0 bases, J shed 3 bases, and the junction held 5 bases outside the gene matches. Germline CDR1 is MNHEY and CDR2 is SVGAGI. The CDR3 region has the DNA TGTGCCAGCAGTTACTCGCCCGAGCGGGACTACGAGCAGTACTTC. Its protein is CASSYSPERDYEQYF.

J is TRBJ1-4 and V is TRBV29-1; no reliable D call. CDR1 is SQVTM and CDR2 is ANQGSEA in the germline V gene. The V gene lost 3 bases and the J gene lost 2 bases, with 16 bases spanning the gap. This CDR3 region has 16 residues. The CDR3 DNA follows: TGCAGCGTTGAGGGTATCATGGGGTCTACTAATGAAAAACTGTTTTTT. This encodes CSVEGIMGSTNEKLFF.

This chain joins TRBV5-8 and TRBJ2-7, with D possibly TRBD1 on 6 matching bases. The CDR3 spans 12 residues. The germline CDR1 and CDR2 sequences are SGHTS and YDEGEE. The V end was cut by 2 bases, the J end by 6 bases, with 9 bases between. Here the CDR3 DNA reads TGTGCCAGCAGCTTTACAGGGATCGAGCAGTACTTC. It yields the protein CASSFTGIEQYF.

J is TRBJ2-3 and V is TRBV29-1; D may be TRBD1 or TRBD2 (6 bases each). The CDR3 spans 14 residues. Germline V gene data show CDR1 as SQVTM and CDR2 as ANQGSEA. Trimming removed 4 bases at V and 6 bases at J, with 17 bases between. CDR3 amino acids: CSVGGAGIRDTQYF. The CDR3 nucleotides read TGCAGCGTTGGGGGGGCCGGGATTAGGGATACGCAGTATTTT.

The chain employs TRBV28 and TRBJ1-4; 12 bases fit TRBD1. Germline V gene sequence: CDR1 MDHEN, CDR2 SYDVKM. The ends lost 4 bases at V and 3 bases at J; junction bases unmatched: 3. The CDR3 runs 16 residues. The CDR3 DNA is TGTGCCAGCAGTTCCGGGACAGGGGGCGCTAATGAAAAACTGTTTTTT. It translates to CASSSGTGGANEKLFF.

The chain has TRBV15 and TRBJ1-5, with 9 nucleotides matching TRBD1. The CDR3 has 16 amino acids. Germline V lookup: CDR1 LNHNV, CDR2 YYDKDF (reference sequence). The ends lost 2 bases at V and 4 bases at J; junction bases unmatched: 6. This CDR3 reads CATSRNPGQGNQPQHF. The CDR3 DNA reads as TGTGCCACCAGCAGAAATCCGGGACAGGGAAATCAGCCCCAGCATTTT.

The gene calls are TRBV11-2 and TRBJ1-5; no firm D call. This CDR3 has 12 amino acids. Germline V gene lookup returns CDR1 SGHAT and CDR2 FQNNGV. The ends were cut back, 4 bases at V and 9 bases at J, with 10 bases in the middle. The CDR3 reads CASSSLAGPQHF. In nucleotides, the CDR3 is TGTGCCAGCAGCTCCCTAGCAGGGCCCCAGCATTTT.

This clone is termed medium-sized. V gene TRBV11-2 combines with J gene TRBJ1-2; D is uncertain. Germline V gene data show CDR1 as SGHAT and CDR2 as FQNNGV. Trimming cost V 1 base and J 5 bases, with 5 bases left between them. This CDR3 has 12 residues. This chain's CDR3 is CASSLGQYGYTF. The CDR3, as DNA: TGTGCCAGCAGCTTAGGCCAGTATGGCTACACCTTC.

This chain connects TRBV5-4 to TRBJ2-5, with D unresolved. This CDR3 contains 14 residues. The germline V and J ends were trimmed by 0 bases and 2 bases, with 8 bases remaining between them. Germline assignment: CDR1 SGHNT and CDR2 YYREEE (reference sequence). In DNA form, the CDR3 reads TGTGCCAGCAGCTTGGAGCCATTGCAAGAGACCCAGTACTTC. Translated: CASSLEPLQETQYF.